These 32 T cell receptor beta chains share one sample of origin, sequenced in a study of T cell responses to AZD1222 COVID-19 vaccine. Some clones are missing from TCRdb's copy, which holds only in-frame ones; the method was immunoSEQ multiplex PCR. The sample carries about 160,000 clones, approximately 90% recorded once. The starting material was peripheral blood, obtained on day 0 of AZD1222 vaccination. The receptors here all came from an adult in good health.

This clone was observed a single time. The chain is built from TRBV10-1 and TRBJ2-7; a weak D match, TRBD2 (5 bases). With 4 bases removed from V and 3 bases from J, the gap between germline ends came to 16 bases. The CDR3 covers 15 residues. Germline lookup yields CDR1 WNHNN and CDR2 SYGVQD (reference sequence). CDR3 DNA: TGCGCCAGCAGTGCCTTCCGAGGGTACGGCTACGAGCAGTACTTC. Translation gives CASSAFRGYGYEQYF.

The chain employs TRBV9 and TRBJ1-6; D is possibly TRBD1 (6 bases). The CDR3 contains 16 residues. From germline, CDR1 is SGDLS and CDR2 YYNGEE. The V end lost 7 bases, the J end lost 7 bases, and 21 bases lay between the germline ends. The CDR3 here is CASSSGGGRRNSPLHF. The CDR3 nucleotides read TGTGCCAGCTCTAGTGGAGGGGGGCGGAGAAATTCACCCCTCCACTTT.

The chain employs TRBV28 and TRBJ1-1; no firm D call. V was cut by 7 bases and J by 1 base, with 7 bases left in between. The length of the CDR3 is 12 residues. Looked up from germline, CDR1 is MDHEN and CDR2 is SYDVKM. The CDR3 DNA reads TGTGCCAGCACCCTTCCGAACACTGAAGCTTTCTTT. Its protein is CASTLPNTEAFF.

The rearrangement joins TRBV5-1 to TRBJ1-3, with a possible D match to TRBD1 (5 bases). Germline V gene lookup returns CDR1 SGHRS and CDR2 YFSETQ. There are 19 residues in the CDR3. V lost 0 bases to trimming and J lost 0 bases, with 19 bases between them. CDR3 DNA: TGCGCCAGCAGCTTGGTCCTGATGCAGGGCCTTAACTCTGGAAACACCATATATTTT. Translation gives CASSLVLMQGLNSGNTIYF.

V and J are TRBV27 and TRBJ1-2, with D tentatively TRBD1 (5 bases). The germline V gene encodes CDR1 MNHEY and CDR2 SMNVEV (reference sequence). The V end lost 4 bases, the J end lost 4 bases, and 10 bases lay between the germline ends. The CDR3 loop spans 13 amino acids. The CDR3 region is CASSYGAFYGYTF. CDR3 bases: TGTGCCAGCAGTTACGGGGCATTCTATGGCTACACCTTC.

This sequence joins TRBV20-1 and TRBJ2-3; no reliable D call. CDR3 length equals 14 residues. CDR1 DFQATT and CDR2 SNEGSKA come from the germline V gene (reference sequence). The V gene lost 3 bases and the J gene lost 0 bases, with 10 bases spanning the gap. DNA for the CDR3: TGCAGTGCTAGTCGACTTACTAGCACAGATACGCAGTATTTT. Translated: CSASRLTSTDTQYF.

The rearrangement links TRBV28 to TRBJ1-1, with a tentative D call TRBD1 (5 bases). The V end lost 7 bases, the J end lost 7 bases, and 19 bases lay between the germline ends. Germline values: CDR1 MDHEN, CDR2 SYDVKM. The CDR3 has 14 residues. The CDR3 DNA reads as TGTGCCAGCAATATCTCGGGACGTCGGCTTGAAGCTTTCTTT. Translated, it gives CASNISGRRLEAFF.

The chain is built from TRBV28 and TRBJ1-2; 7 nucleotides match TRBD1. The V gene end was trimmed by 5 bases and the J gene end by 7 bases; junction bases not matched to a gene: 4. There are 12 residues in the CDR3. CDR1 is MDHEN and CDR2 is SYDVKM in the germline V gene. The CDR3 sequence: CASSDREGGYTF. The DNA for the CDR3 is TGTGCCAGCAGTGACAGGGAGGGTGGCTACACCTTC.

This clone is a singleton in its sample. Different DNA sequences within this sample yield the same CDR3. The V call is TRBV3-1 (or the pseudogene TRBV3-2), the J call TRBJ1-1, with a possible D match to TRBD1 (5 bases). The length of the CDR3 is 14 residues. CDR1 and CDR2 from the germline V gene are LGHDT and YNNKEL (reference sequence). Trimming stripped 0 bases from V and 3 bases from J, with 8 bases between. CDR3 nucleotides: TGTGCCAGCAGCCAAGACCAGGGCCACACTGAAGCTTTCTTT. Translated, it gives CASSQDQGHTEAFF.

The J gene is TRBJ2-2, the V gene TRBV27, with a tentative D call TRBD1 (5 bases). The germline V gene has CDR1 MNHEY and CDR2 SMNVEV (reference sequence). This CDR3 has 14 amino acids. V lost 3 bases to trimming and J lost 4 bases, with 9 bases between them. The CDR3 DNA reads as TGTGCCAGCAGTTTCCACGACAGCACCGGGGAGCTGTTTTTT. Protein product: CASSFHDSTGELFF.

CDR3 bases: TGTGCCAGCAGCCTTTCGGGTTCCGAGACCCAGTACTTC. Translated: CASSLSGSETQYF. The chain uses TRBV7-9 and TRBJ2-5, with unresolved D. V dropped 5 bases and J dropped 5 bases, with 12 bases sitting between them. The CDR3 totals 13 residues. Germline V gives CDR1 SEHNR, CDR2 FQNEAQ (reference sequence).

The J gene is TRBJ1-5, the V gene TRBV5-8, with TRBD1 matching 8 bases. Losses at the gene ends were 3 bases for V and 4 bases for J; bases not matched to a gene: 3. The CDR3 loop spans 14 amino acids. Per germline, CDR1 SGHTS and CDR2 YDEGEE. The CDR3 DNA is TGTGCCAGCAGCTGGACAGGGCCAAATCAGCCCCAGCATTTT. Its protein product is CASSWTGPNQPQHF.

The J gene is TRBJ1-2, the V gene TRBV9; D gene uncertain. The germline CDR1 and CDR2 sequences are SGDLS and YYNGEE. Trimming shortened V by 2 bases and J by 0 bases, and 14 bases separated the two germline ends. This CDR3 has 16 amino acids. The CDR3 DNA reads TGTGCCAGCAGCGTCGGCAGGTCTGGGCCTAACTATGGCTACACCTTC. This translates into CASSVGRSGPNYGYTF.

V usage is TRBV27 and J usage is TRBJ2-2; D unresolved. V was trimmed by 3 bases and J by 6 bases, leaving 5 bases between them. Germline V gene sequence: CDR1 MNHEY, CDR2 SMNVEV (reference sequence). The CDR3 has 12 amino acids. CDR3 protein: CASSFFPGELFF. CDR3 DNA sequence: TGTGCCAGCAGTTTTTTCCCCGGGGAGCTGTTTTTT.

The J gene is TRBJ2-7, the V gene TRBV6-5, with TRBD2 as a possible D gene (6 bases). Trimming left V 6 bases short and J 5 bases short, with 14 bases between. Looked up from germline, CDR1 is MNHEY and CDR2 is SVGAGI. The CDR3 contains 13 residues. CDR3 in DNA: TGTGCCAGCAGCCCCCCGGGGAGGAACGAGCAGTACTTC. As protein: CASSPPGRNEQYF.

The V and J genes are TRBV5-1 and TRBJ1-2, with D possibly matching TRBD1 (6 bases). Trimming cost V 2 bases and J 4 bases, with 18 bases left between them. The CDR3 is 16 residues long. Germline V gene lookup returns CDR1 SGHRS and CDR2 YFSETQ. CDR3 residues: CASSFSWTVNFYGYTF. In nucleotides, the CDR3 is TGCGCCAGCAGCTTCAGCTGGACAGTGAATTTCTATGGCTACACCTTC.

V and J are TRBV6-5 and TRBJ1-3; no clear D. The V gene's germline CDR1 is MNHEY and CDR2 SVGAGI. Trimming removed 5 bases at V and 0 bases at J, with 11 bases between. The CDR3 is 15 amino acids. This CDR3 reads CASSPTTDSGNTIYF. DNA for the CDR3: TGTGCCAGCAGTCCCACAACTGACTCTGGAAACACCATATATTTT.

This chain links TRBV29-1 with TRBJ2-1; no clear D. The V end lost 5 bases, the J end lost 9 bases, and 14 bases lay between the germline ends. The germline CDR1 and CDR2 sequences are SQVTM and ANQGSEA. The CDR3 has 12 residues. The DNA of the CDR3 is TGCAGCGTTCGAATTTCCCGCGGTGAGCAGTTCTTC. It specifies CSVRISRGEQFF.

The chain uses TRBV5-1 and TRBJ1-1; TRBD1 agrees at 12 bases. J was trimmed by 2 bases and V by 1 base; bases with no gene match: 9. The CDR3 extends over 18 amino acids. Germline V gene lookup returns CDR1 SGHRS and CDR2 YFSETQ. The CDR3 coding sequence is TGCGCCAGCAGCTTGAAGGGGACAGGGGGCAGACCCAACACTGAAGCTTTCTTT. Protein product: CASSLKGTGGRPNTEAFF.

The chain recombines TRBV6-5 with TRBJ2-5; the D call may be TRBD1 or TRBD2 (6 bases each). Germline values: CDR1 MNHEY, CDR2 SVGAGI. CDR3 length equals 14 residues. Trimming cost V 4 bases and J 4 bases, with 13 bases left between them. The CDR3 nucleotides are TGTGCCAGCAGTTCACAAGGGGGGCCAGAGACCCAGTACTTC. Amino acids: CASSSQGGPETQYF.

The chain is built from TRBV12-3 or TRBV12-4 and TRBJ1-1; D is unclear. The CDR3 consists of 13 residues. The V end lost 5 bases, the J end lost 1 base, and 8 bases lay between the germline ends. Written as DNA, the CDR3 is TGTGCCAGCAGTCTGGTTCCGAACACTGAAGCTTTCTTT. This gives the protein CASSLVPNTEAFF.

J is TRBJ1-4 and V is TRBV30; D is undetermined. The CDR3 loop spans 14 amino acids. Germline CDR1 reads GTSNPN; CDR2 reads SVGIG (reference sequence). V was trimmed by 8 bases and J by 2 bases, leaving 15 bases between them. The CDR3 loop is CATYLLATNEKLFF. The DNA for the CDR3 is TGTGCCACGTACCTCCTGGCGACTAATGAAAAACTGTTTTTT.

This chain joins TRBV27 and TRBJ1-2; no firm D call. Trimming removed 6 bases from V and 4 bases from J, with 15 bases in between. The CDR3 totals 14 residues. The germline gives CDR1 MNHEY, CDR2 SMNVEV (reference sequence). CDR3 protein: CASRISQSPYGYTF. The CDR3 nucleotides read TGTGCCAGCAGAATATCGCAGTCCCCCTATGGCTACACCTTC.

In this sample, this clone turned up once. The chain is built from TRBV6-5 and TRBJ2-3; D remains ambiguous. V lost 6 bases and J 2 bases, leaving 9 bases between the germline ends. Germline CDR1 MNHEY, CDR2 SVGAGI. The length of the CDR3 is 13 residues. The CDR3 loop reads CASRRSSTDTQYF. Here the CDR3 DNA reads TGTGCCAGCAGGCGCAGTTCCACAGATACGCAGTATTTT.

The rearrangement links TRBV6-1 to TRBJ1-1, with D tentatively TRBD1 (5 bases). CDR3 size: 13 residues. Germline values: CDR1 MNHNS, CDR2 SASEGT. Between the trimmed V and J ends, which lost 1 base and 5 bases, there was a span of 8 bases. CDR3: CASSEDRWTEAFF. The CDR3 DNA follows: TGTGCCAGCAGTGAAGACAGGTGGACTGAAGCTTTCTTT.

This chain joins TRBV28 and TRBJ1-4, with D tentatively TRBD1 (5 bases). The germline V gene has CDR1 MDHEN and CDR2 SYDVKM. The length of the CDR3 is 16 residues. The V end lost 4 bases, the J end lost 2 bases, and 14 bases lay between the germline ends. The CDR3, as DNA: TGTGCCAGCAGTTCAGCGGGGGATGACACTAATGAAAAACTGTTTTTT. It specifies CASSSAGDDTNEKLFF.

CDR3 residues: CASSLEPPAYEQYF. Here the CDR3 DNA reads TGCGCCAGCAGCTTGGAGCCGCCGGCCTACGAGCAGTACTTC. The chain links TRBV5-1 to TRBJ2-7; D call uncertain. Germline assignment: CDR1 SGHRS and CDR2 YFSETQ. The CDR3 length is 14 residues. The ends were cut back, 0 bases at V and 2 bases at J, with 9 bases in the middle.

The chain recombines TRBV19 with TRBJ1-5; 8 nucleotides line up with TRBD1. The CDR3 runs to 18 residues. Trimming at V came to 9 bases and at J to 0 bases, leaving 16 bases not matched to a gene. Germline CDR1 is LNHDA and CDR2 is SQIVND (reference sequence). CDR3: CASRGSGTGGFSNQPQHF. Written as DNA, the CDR3 is TGTGCCAGCCGAGGGTCTGGGACAGGAGGATTTAGCAATCAGCCCCAGCATTTT.

The chain couples TRBV28 to TRBJ1-4, with TRBD1 matching 10 bases. The junction had 10 bases not matched to a gene; V was cut back by 4 bases and J by 8 bases. This CDR3 region has 16 residues. The germline V gene encodes CDR1 MDHEN and CDR2 SYDVKM. The CDR3 spells CASSSPLGTGEEKLFF. CDR3 sequence (DNA): TGTGCCAGCAGTTCTCCCCTCGGGACAGGGGAGGAAAAACTGTTTTTT.

This chain uses TRBV9 with TRBJ1-1; unclear D gene. CDR3 length equals 13 residues. Germline values: CDR1 SGDLS, CDR2 YYNGEE. Between the trimmed V and J ends, which lost 0 bases and 0 bases, there was a span of 3 bases. DNA of the CDR3: TGTGCCAGCAGCGTAGATCTGAACACTGAAGCTTTCTTT. It translates to CASSVDLNTEAFF.

The V and J genes are TRBV28 and TRBJ2-4, with unresolved D. Trimming took off 3 bases at V and 4 bases at J, with 10 bases between the two ends. This CDR3 is built from 14 residues. CDR1 MDHEN and CDR2 SYDVKM come from the germline V gene. In nucleotides, the CDR3 is TGTGCCAGCAGTTTTTGGGTAGGGAAAAACATTCAGTACTTC. This translates into CASSFWVGKNIQYF.

The chain couples TRBV28 to TRBJ1-5; tentatively, D is TRBD1 (5 bases). Trimming stripped 6 bases from V and 3 bases from J, with 18 bases between. Germline lookup yields CDR1 MDHEN and CDR2 SYDVKM. The CDR3 contains 16 residues. CDR3 sequence: CASSPSGDPFNQPQHF. The CDR3 region has the DNA TGTGCCAGCAGCCCTTCGGGGGATCCTTTCAATCAGCCCCAGCATTTT.